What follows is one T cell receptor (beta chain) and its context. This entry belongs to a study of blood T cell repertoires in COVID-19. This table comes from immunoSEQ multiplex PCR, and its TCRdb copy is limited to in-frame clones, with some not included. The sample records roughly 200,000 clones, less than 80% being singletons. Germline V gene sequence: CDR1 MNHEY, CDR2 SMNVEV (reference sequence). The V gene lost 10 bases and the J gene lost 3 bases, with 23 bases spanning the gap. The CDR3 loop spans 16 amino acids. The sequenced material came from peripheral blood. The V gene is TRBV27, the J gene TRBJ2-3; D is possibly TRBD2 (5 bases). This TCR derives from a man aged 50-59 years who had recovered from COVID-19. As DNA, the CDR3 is TGTGCCACCAAAATCGGGGTGGGTGGCGGGACAGATACGCAGTATTTT. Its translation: CATKIGVGGGTDTQYF.